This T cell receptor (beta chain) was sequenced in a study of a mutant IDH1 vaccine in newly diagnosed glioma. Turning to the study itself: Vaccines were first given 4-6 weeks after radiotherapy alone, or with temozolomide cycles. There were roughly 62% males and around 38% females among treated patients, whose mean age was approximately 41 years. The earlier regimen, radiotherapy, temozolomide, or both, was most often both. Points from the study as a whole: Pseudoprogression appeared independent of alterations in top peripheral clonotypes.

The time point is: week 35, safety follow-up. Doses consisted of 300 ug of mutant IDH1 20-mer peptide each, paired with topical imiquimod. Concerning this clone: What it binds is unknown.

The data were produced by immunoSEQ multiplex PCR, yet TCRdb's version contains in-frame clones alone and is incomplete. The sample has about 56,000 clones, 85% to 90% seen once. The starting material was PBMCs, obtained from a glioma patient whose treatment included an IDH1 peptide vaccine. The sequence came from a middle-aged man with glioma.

CDR3 DNA sequence: TGTGCCAGCAGCCTGGGACAGGGGCCGGAAAATGAAAAACTGTTTTTT. It specifies CASSLGQGPENEKLFF. The chain recombines TRBV7-9 with TRBJ1-4, with 10 bases aligning to TRBD1. Trimming took 5 bases from V and 5 from J; bases not matched to a gene: 8. Germline CDR1 and CDR2: SEHNR and FQNEAQ (reference sequence). The CDR3 sequence is 16 residues long.